A selection of T cell receptor beta chains follows, all from one sample in a study of cytomegalovirus exposure and HLA in healthy donors. The method was immunoSEQ multiplex PCR; TCRdb's version includes in-frame clones alone and lacks a portion of them. Counted here are under 250,000 clones, about 77% occurring once; the ten biggest clones make up about 0.47%. The specimen sequenced was PBMCs. These receptors all come from a boy younger than 18 in good health and CMV-seronegative. CDR3s include the opening cysteine and the closing phenylalanine or tryptophan. The D gene is left open where the match is weak. Not every row has a clone size; where given, it reads once, few, many or a size class.

-	-	TRBV11-2	TRBJ1-5	CASSLVRGGGVEPQHF	TGTGCCAGCAGCTTAGTAAGAGGGGGAGGGGTCGAGCCCCAGCATTTT
-	-	TRBV27	TRBJ2-7	CASSLGAEQYF	TGTGCCAGCAGTTTAGGGGCCGAGCAGTACTTC
-	few	TRBV5-1	TRBJ2-7	CASSLVWQSYEQYF	TGCGCCAGCAGCTTGGTGTGGCAATCTTACGAGCAGTACTTC
TRBD2	-	TRBV5-6	TRBJ2-1	CASSLAGLAGGRIYNEQFF	TGTGCCAGCAGCTTGGCCGGACTAGCGGGAGGGCGTATCTACAATGAGCAGTTCTTC
TRBD1	few	TRBV19	TRBJ1-1	CASSLLGQGREAFF	TGTGCCAGTAGTCTTCTCGGACAGGGCCGTGAAGCTTTCTTT
-	-	TRBV4-1	TRBJ1-3	CASSQDFRIGGNTIYF	TGCGCCAGCAGCCAAGATTTCAGGATTGGGGGAAACACCATATATTTT
TRBD1	-	TRBV27	TRBJ1-1	CASSLYQGADPGHPGGTEAFF	TGTGCCAGCAGTTTATATCAGGGGGCAGACCCAGGACACCCAGGGGGTACTGAAGCTTTCTTT
-	-	TRBV7-3	TRBJ2-1	CASSFRRGAPYNEQFF	TGTGCCAGCAGCTTTCGCCGGGGGGCCCCCTACAATGAGCAGTTCTTC
TRBD2	few	TRBV6-5	TRBJ2-1	CASSPLAGNSNEQFF	TGTGCCAGCAGTCCACTAGCGGGAAATTCTAATGAGCAGTTCTTC
TRBD1	-	TRBV5-4	TRBJ2-7	CASSLQGAKGEQYF	TGTGCCAGCAGCTTACAGGGGGCTAAGGGCGAGCAGTACTTC
TRBD2	-	TRBV5-5	TRBJ2-7	CASRPGLPPYEQYF	TGTGCCAGCAGGCCGGGACTACCTCCCTACGAGCAGTACTTC
-	-	TRBV6-5	TRBJ2-7	CASSYSQLYEQYF	TGTGCCAGCAGTTACTCACAGCTGTACGAGCAGTACTTC
-	-	TRBV2	TRBJ1-1	CASRELNEAFF	TGTGCCAGCAGAGAACTAAATGAAGCCTTCTTT
-	-	TRBV25-1	TRBJ2-5	CASSGGAGEYQETQYF	TGTGCCAGCAGTGGGGGCGCAGGGGAGTACCAAGAGACCCAGTACTTC
TRBD1	few	TRBV9	TRBJ2-7	CASSVGDRGYEQYF	TGTGCCAGCAGCGTAGGGGACAGGGGCTACGAGCAGTACTTC
TRBD2	-	TRBV27	TRBJ2-5	CASRKRDVPRETQYF	TGTGCCAGCAGAAAGCGGGACGTACCTCGGGAGACCCAGTACTTC
TRBD2	-	TRBV5-1	TRBJ2-3	CASSFIGTSGSGTDTQYF	TGCGCCAGCAGCTTCATCGGGACTAGCGGGAGCGGCACAGATACGCAGTATTTT
-	-	TRBV6-6	TRBJ1-2	CASSFAGSWGYTF	TGTGCCAGCAGTTTCGCAGGGTCGTGGGGCTACACCTTC
TRBD1	-	TRBV9	TRBJ2-3	CASSVGAGGRTDTQYF	TGTGCCAGCAGCGTAGGGGCAGGGGGACGCACAGATACGCAGTATTTT
TRBD1	-	TRBV6-1	TRBJ1-5	CASSALEWDRAQPQHF	TGTGCCAGCAGTGCCCTTGAATGGGACAGGGCCCAGCCCCAGCATTTT
TRBD2	-	TRBV5-6	TRBJ2-1	CASSSLRREGYNEQFF	TGTGCCAGCAGCTCCCTTAGGCGGGAGGGTTACAATGAGCAGTTCTTC
-	-	TRBV13	TRBJ1-1	CASSFRTRLTEAFF	TGTGCCAGCAGTTTTCGAACACGTCTCACTGAAGCTTTCTTT
-	-	TRBV19	TRBJ1-1	CASSIDSGTRPIF	TGTGCCAGTAGTATAGATTCCGGGACAAGGCCTATCTTT
TRBD2	once	TRBV7-6	TRBJ2-7	CASSLDGGVEQYF	TGTGCCAGCAGCTTAGACGGGGGGGTCGAGCAGTACTTC
-	-	TRBV4-2	TRBJ1-2	CASSQGIFGSESEGYTF	TGTGCCAGCAGCCAAGGAATTTTCGGGTCTGAGTCGGAGGGCTACACCTTC
TRBD2	once	TRBV6-4	TRBJ2-3	CASSDFPRQRGPHTQYF	TGTGCCAGCAGTGACTTCCCCCGCCAGCGGGGGCCTCATACGCAGTATTTT
-	once	TRBV4-1	TRBJ1-3	CASSQDNRLLRPSGNTIYF	TGCGCCAGCAGCCAAGATAACAGGTTGTTACGTCCCTCTGGAAACACCATATATTTT
-	-	TRBV19	TRBJ1-2	CASSQGHGYTF	TGTGCCAGTAGTCAGGGGCATGGCTACACCTTC
-	-	TRBV5-5	TRBJ1-3	CASSSDYSSGNTIYF	TGTGCCAGCAGCTCGGACTACAGCTCTGGAAACACCATATATTTT
-	-	TRBV6-1	TRBJ1-3	CASSELAVGSGNTIYF	TGTGCCAGCAGTGAATTGGCCGTTGGCTCTGGAAACACCATATATTTT
-	-	TRBV7-6	TRBJ1-2	CASSPQGPGYGYTF	TGTGCCAGCAGCCCCCAGGGGCCGGGCTATGGCTACACCTTC
-	few	TRBV29-1	TRBJ1-2	CSVEDGGPTRAYGYTF	TGCAGCGTTGAAGATGGCGGGCCCACCCGGGCCTATGGCTACACCTTC
-	-	TRBV2	TRBJ1-1	CASSGDPGAPAFF	TGTGCCAGCAGTGGAGACCCAGGGGCTCCAGCTTTCTTT
TRBD1	-	TRBV7-9	TRBJ1-2	CASIGADRERGGYTF	TGTGCCAGCATCGGAGCGGACAGGGAAAGGGGTGGCTACACCTTC
-	-	TRBV6-6	TRBJ2-5	CASTLTGYQETQYF	TGTGCCAGCACCTTGACAGGCTACCAAGAGACCCAGTACTTC
-	-	TRBV29-1	TRBJ2-2	CSVVEIGGANTGELFF	TGCAGCGTTGTGGAGATAGGAGGGGCGAACACCGGGGAGCTGTTTTTT
-	-	TRBV19	TRBJ1-2	CASTLLSANPGRGYTF	TGTGCCAGTACCCTCCTTTCGGCCAACCCAGGGAGGGGCTACACCTTC
-	-	TRBV27	TRBJ2-7	CASRKGNSEQYF	TGTGCCAGCAGAAAGGGGAATTCCGAGCAGTACTTC
TRBD1	-	TRBV4-1	TRBJ1-1	CASSQGLLGQLNTEAFF	TGCGCCAGCAGCCAAGGCCTACTGGGACAGCTGAACACTGAAGCTTTCTTT